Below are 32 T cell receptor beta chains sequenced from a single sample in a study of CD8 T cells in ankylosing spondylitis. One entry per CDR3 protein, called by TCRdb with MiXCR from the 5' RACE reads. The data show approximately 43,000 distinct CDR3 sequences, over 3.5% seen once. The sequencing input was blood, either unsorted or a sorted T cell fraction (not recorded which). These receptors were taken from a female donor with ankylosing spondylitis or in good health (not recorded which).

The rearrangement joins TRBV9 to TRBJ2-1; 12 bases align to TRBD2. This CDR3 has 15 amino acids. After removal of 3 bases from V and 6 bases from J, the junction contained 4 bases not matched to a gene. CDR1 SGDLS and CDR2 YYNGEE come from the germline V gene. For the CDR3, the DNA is TGTGCCAGCAGCGCTCGACTAGCGGGGGTCAATGAGCAGTTCTTC. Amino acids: CASSARLAGVNEQFF.

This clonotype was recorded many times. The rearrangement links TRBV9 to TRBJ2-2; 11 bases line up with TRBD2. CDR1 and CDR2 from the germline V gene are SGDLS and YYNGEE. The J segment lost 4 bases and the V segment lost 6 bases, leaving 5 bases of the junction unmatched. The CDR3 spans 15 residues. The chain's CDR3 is CASKDSGGGTGELFF. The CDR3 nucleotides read TGTGCCAGCAAAGATAGCGGGGGGGGCACCGGGGAGCTGTTTTTT.

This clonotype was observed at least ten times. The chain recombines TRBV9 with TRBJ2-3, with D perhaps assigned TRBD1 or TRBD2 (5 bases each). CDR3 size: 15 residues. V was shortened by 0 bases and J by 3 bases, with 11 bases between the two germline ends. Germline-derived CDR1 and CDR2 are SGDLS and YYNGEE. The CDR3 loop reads CASSVDGDRTDTQYF. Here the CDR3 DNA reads TGTGCCAGCAGCGTAGACGGGGACCGTACAGATACGCAGTATTTT.

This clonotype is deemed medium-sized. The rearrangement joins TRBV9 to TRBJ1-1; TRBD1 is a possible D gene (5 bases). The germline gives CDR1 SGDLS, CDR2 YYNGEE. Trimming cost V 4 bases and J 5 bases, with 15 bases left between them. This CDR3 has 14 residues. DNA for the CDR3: TGTGCCAGCAGCCCAGGGAGGGGAGGGACTGAAGCTTTCTTT. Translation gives CASSPGRGGTEAFF.

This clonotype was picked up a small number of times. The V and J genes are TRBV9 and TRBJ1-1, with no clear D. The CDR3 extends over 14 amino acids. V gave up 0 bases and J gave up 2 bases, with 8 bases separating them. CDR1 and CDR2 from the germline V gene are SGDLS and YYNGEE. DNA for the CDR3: TGTGCCAGCAGCGTAGGTACACTTAACACTGAAGCTTTCTTT. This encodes CASSVGTLNTEAFF. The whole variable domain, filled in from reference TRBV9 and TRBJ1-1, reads DSGVTQTPKHLITATGQRVTLRCSPRSGDLSVYWYQQSLDQGLQFLIQYYNGEERAKGNILERFSAQQFPDLHSELNLSSLELGDSALYFCASSVGTLNTEAFFGQGTRLTVV.

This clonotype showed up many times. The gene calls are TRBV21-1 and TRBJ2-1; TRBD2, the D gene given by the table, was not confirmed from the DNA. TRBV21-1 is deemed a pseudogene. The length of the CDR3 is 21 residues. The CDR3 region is CASSKRSPSGSRIFSYNEQFF. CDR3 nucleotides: TGTGCCAGCAGCAAAAGGAGCCCTAGCGGATCCCGGATCTTCTCCTACAATGAGCAGTTCTTC.

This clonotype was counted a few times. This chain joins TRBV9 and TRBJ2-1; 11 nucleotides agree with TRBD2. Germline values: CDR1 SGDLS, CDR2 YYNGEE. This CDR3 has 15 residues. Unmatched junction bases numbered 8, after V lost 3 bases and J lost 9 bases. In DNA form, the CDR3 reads TGTGCCAGCAGCGATAGCGGGGGGGTTGTCAGTGAGCAGTTCTTC. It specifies CASSDSGGVVSEQFF.

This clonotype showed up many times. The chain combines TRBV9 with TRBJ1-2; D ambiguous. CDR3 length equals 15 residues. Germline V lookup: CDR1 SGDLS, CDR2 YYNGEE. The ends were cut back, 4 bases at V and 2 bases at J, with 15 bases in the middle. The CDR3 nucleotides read TGTGCCAGCAGCTCCGACTCGCGCGGGAACTATGGCTACACCTTC. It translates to CASSSDSRGNYGYTF.

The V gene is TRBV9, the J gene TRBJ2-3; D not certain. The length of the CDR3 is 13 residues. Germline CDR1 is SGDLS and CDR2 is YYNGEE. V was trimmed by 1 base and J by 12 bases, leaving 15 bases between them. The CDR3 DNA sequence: TGTGCCAGCAGCGTACTCGACCCCAGTTCACAGTATTTT. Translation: CASSVLDPSSQYF.

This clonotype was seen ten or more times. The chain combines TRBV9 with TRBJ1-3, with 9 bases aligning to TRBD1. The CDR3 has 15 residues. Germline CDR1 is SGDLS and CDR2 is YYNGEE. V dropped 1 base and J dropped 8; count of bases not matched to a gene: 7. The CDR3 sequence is CASSVSPDRGDTIYF. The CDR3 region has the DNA TGTGCCAGCAGCGTATCACCGGACAGGGGAGACACCATATATTTT.

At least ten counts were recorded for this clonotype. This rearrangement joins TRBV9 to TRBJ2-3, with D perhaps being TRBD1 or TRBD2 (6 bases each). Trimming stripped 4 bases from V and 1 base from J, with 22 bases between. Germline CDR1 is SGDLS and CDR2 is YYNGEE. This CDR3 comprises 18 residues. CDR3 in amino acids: CASSPRGDGGPGTDTQYF. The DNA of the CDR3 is TGTGCCAGCAGCCCGAGGGGGGATGGGGGGCCGGGCACAGATACGCAGTATTTT.

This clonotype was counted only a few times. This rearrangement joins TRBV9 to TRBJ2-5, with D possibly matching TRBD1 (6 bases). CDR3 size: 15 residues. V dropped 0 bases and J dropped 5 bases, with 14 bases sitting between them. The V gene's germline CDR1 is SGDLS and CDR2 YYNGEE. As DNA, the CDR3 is TGTGCCAGCAGCGTAGTGGGGGCGGGTCAGGAGACCCAGTACTTC. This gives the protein CASSVVGAGQETQYF.

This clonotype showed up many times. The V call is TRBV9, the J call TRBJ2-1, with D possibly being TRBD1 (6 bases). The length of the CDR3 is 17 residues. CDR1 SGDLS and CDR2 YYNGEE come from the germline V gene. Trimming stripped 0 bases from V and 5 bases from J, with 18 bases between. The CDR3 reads CASSVVGAQGPNNEQFF. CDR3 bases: TGTGCCAGCAGCGTAGTTGGGGCGCAGGGGCCCAACAATGAGCAGTTCTTC.

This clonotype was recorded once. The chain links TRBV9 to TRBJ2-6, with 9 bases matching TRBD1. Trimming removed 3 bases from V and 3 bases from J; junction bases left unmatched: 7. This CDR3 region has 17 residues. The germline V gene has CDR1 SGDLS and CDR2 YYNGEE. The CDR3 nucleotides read TGTGCCAGCAGCGGCGGGACAGGGTTCATTGGGGCCAACGTCCTGACTTTC. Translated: CASSGGTGFIGANVLTF.

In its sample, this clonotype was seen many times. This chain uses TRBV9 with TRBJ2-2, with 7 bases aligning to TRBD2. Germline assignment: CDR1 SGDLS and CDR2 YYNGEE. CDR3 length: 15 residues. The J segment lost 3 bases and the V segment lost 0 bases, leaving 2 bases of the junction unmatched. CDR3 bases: TGTGCCAGCAGCGTAGGGGGGGGAGACACCGGGGAGCTGTTTTTT. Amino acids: CASSVGGGDTGELFF. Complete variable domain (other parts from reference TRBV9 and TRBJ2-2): DSGVTQTPKHLITATGQRVTLRCSPRSGDLSVYWYQQSLDQGLQFLIQYYNGEERAKGNILERFSAQQFPDLHSELNLSSLELGDSALYFCASSVGGGDTGELFFGEGSRLTVL.

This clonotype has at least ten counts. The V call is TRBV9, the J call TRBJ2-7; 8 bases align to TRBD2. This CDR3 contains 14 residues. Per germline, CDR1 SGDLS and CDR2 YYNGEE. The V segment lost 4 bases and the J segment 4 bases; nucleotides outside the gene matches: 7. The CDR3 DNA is TGTGCCAGCAGCCGAGCGGGGGCCAGATACGAGCAGTACTTC. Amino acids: CASSRAGARYEQYF.

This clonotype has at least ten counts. The DNA of the CDR3 is TGTGCCAGCAGCGGCAGATTGAACACCGGGGAGCTGTTTTTT. Translation gives CASSGRLNTGELFF. J is TRBJ2-2 and V is TRBV9; D not resolved. The V gene's germline CDR1 is SGDLS and CDR2 YYNGEE. CDR3 length: 14 residues. V was clipped by 3 bases and J by 1 base, with 7 bases between them.

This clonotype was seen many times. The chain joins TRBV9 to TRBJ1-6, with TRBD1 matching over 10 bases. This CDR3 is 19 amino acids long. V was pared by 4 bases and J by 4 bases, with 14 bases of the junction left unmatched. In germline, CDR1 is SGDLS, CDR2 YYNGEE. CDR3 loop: CASSNRDRGPSVYNSPLHF. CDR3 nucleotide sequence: TGTGCCAGCAGCAACCGGGACAGGGGTCCCTCGGTTTATAATTCACCCCTCCACTTT.

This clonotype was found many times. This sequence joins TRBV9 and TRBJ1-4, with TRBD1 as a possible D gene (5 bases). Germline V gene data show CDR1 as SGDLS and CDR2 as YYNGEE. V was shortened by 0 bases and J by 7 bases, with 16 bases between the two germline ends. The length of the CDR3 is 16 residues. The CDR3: CASSVGPVGGSEKLFF. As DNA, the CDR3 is TGTGCCAGCAGCGTAGGCCCCGTCGGGGGGAGTGAAAAACTGTTTTTT.

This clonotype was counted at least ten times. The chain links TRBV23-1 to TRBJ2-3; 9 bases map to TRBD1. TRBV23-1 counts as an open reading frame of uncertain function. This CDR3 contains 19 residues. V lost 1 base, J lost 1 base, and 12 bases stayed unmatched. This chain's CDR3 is CASSQCLRRDRAGTDTQYF. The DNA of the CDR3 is TGCGCCAGCAGTCAATGCCTTCGGCGGGACAGGGCAGGCACAGATACGCAGTATTTT.

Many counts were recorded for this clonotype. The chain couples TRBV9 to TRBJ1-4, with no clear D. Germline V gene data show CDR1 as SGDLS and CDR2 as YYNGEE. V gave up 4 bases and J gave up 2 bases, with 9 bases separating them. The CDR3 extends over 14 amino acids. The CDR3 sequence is CASSPTSTNEKLFF. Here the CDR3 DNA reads TGTGCCAGCAGCCCAACGAGTACTAATGAAAAACTGTTTTTT.

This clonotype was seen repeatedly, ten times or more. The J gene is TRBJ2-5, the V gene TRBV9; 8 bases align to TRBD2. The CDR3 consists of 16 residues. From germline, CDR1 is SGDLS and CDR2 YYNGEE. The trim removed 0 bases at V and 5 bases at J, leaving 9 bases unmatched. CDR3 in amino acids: CASSVDGGASVETQYF. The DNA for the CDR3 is TGTGCCAGCAGCGTAGACGGGGGGGCCTCGGTCGAGACCCAGTACTTC. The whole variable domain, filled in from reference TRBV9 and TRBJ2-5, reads DSGVTQTPKHLITATGQRVTLRCSPRSGDLSVYWYQQSLDQGLQFLIQYYNGEERAKGNILERFSAQQFPDLHSELNLSSLELGDSALYFCASSVDGGASVETQYFGPGTRLLVL.

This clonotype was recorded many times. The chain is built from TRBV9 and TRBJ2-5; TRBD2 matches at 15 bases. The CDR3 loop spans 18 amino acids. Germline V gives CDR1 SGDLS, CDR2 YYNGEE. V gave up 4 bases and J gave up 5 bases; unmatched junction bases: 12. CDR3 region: CASSTSPGLAGGMETQYF. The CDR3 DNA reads TGTGCCAGCAGCACGAGCCCGGGACTAGCGGGGGGCATGGAGACCCAGTACTTC.

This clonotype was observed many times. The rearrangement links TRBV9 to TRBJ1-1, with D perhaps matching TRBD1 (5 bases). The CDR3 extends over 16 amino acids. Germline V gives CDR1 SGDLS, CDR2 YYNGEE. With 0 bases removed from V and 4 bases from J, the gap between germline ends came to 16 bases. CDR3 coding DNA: TGTGCCAGCAGCGTAGGTGGGACGGCCCGGGGCACTGAAGCTTTCTTT. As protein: CASSVGGTARGTEAFF. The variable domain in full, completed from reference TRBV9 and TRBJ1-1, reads DSGVTQTPKHLITATGQRVTLRCSPRSGDLSVYWYQQSLDQGLQFLIQYYNGEERAKGNILERFSAQQFPDLHSELNLSSLELGDSALYFCASSVGGTARGTEAFFGQGTRLTVV.

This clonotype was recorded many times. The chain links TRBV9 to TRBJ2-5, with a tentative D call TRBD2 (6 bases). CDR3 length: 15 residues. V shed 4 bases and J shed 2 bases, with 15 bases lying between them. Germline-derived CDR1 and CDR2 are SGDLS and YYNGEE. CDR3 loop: CASSPGTSEQETQYF. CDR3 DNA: TGTGCCAGCAGCCCGGGGACTTCCGAGCAAGAGACCCAGTACTTC. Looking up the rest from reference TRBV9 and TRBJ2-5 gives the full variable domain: DSGVTQTPKHLITATGQRVTLRCSPRSGDLSVYWYQQSLDQGLQFLIQYYNGEERAKGNILERFSAQQFPDLHSELNLSSLELGDSALYFCASSPGTSEQETQYFGPGTRLLVL.

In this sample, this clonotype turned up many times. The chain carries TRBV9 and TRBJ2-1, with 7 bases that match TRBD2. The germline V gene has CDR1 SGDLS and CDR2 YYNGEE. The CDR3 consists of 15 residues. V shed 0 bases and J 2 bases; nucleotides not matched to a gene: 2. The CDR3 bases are TGTGCCAGCAGCGTAGCGGGGGGTACCTACAATGAGCAGTTCTTC. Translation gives CASSVAGGTYNEQFF.

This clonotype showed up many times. The CDR3 loop reads CASSGDPRKANSYEQYF. Written as DNA, the CDR3 is TGTGCCAGCAGCGGAGACCCCCGTAAAGCAAACTCCTACGAGCAGTACTTC. The chain combines TRBV9 with TRBJ2-7, with D uncertain. The CDR3 length is 17 residues. CDR1 is SGDLS, CDR2 YYNGEE, per germline. V was clipped by 3 bases and J by 0 bases, with 19 bases between them. Complete variable domain (other parts from reference TRBV9 and TRBJ2-7): DSGVTQTPKHLITATGQRVTLRCSPRSGDLSVYWYQQSLDQGLQFLIQYYNGEERAKGNILERFSAQQFPDLHSELNLSSLELGDSALYFCASSGDPRKANSYEQYFGPGTRLTVT.

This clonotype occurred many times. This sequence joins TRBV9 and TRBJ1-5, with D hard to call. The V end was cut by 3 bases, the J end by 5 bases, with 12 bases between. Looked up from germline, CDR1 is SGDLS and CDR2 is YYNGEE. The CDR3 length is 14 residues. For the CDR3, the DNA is TGTGCCAGCAGCGCGAGTTGGGGTGATCAGCCCCAGCATTTT. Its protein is CASSASWGDQPQHF.

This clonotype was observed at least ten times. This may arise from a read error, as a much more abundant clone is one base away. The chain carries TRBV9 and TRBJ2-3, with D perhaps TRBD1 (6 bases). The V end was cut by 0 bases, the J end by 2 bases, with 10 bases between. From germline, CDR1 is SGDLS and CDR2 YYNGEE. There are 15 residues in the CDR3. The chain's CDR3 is CASSVEGVFTDTQYF. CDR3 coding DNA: TGTGCCAGCAGCGTAGAGGGGGTTTTCACAGATACGCAGTATTTT.

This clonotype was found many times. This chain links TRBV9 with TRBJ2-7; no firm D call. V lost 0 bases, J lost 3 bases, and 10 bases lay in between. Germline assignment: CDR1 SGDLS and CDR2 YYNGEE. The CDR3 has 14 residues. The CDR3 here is CASSVDPGFYEQYF. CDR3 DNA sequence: TGTGCCAGCAGCGTAGACCCAGGCTTCTACGAGCAGTACTTC.

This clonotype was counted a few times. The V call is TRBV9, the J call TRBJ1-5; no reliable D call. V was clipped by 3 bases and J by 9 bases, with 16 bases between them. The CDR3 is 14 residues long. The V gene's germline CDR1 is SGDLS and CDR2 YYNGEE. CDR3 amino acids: CASSAEGGKWPQHF. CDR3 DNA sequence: TGTGCCAGCAGCGCGGAGGGCGGAAAGTGGCCCCAGCATTTT.

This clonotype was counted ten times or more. CDR3 region: CASSPRDGSSGANVLTF. The CDR3 region has the DNA TGTGCCAGCAGCCCACGGGACGGGAGCTCTGGGGCCAACGTCCTGACTTTC. This chain uses TRBV9 with TRBJ2-6, with D perhaps TRBD2 (6 bases). The V end was cut by 4 bases, the J end by 0 bases, with 14 bases between. The CDR3 extends over 17 amino acids. Germline V lookup: CDR1 SGDLS, CDR2 YYNGEE.